This T cell receptor (beta chain) comes out of a study of T-cell memory formation after mild COVID-19. Using its own MiXCR run on the 5' RACE reads, TCRdb lists one record per CDR3 protein. This table holds about 430,000 distinct CDR3 sequences, 20% to 30% found once. Only a few counts were recorded for this clonotype. The CDR3 has 14 amino acids. CDR1 is MGHRA and CDR2 is YSYEKL in the germline V gene. Trimming at V came to 1 base and at J to 6 bases, leaving 2 bases not matched to a gene. The sequence was collected from an adult woman who had mild COVID-19 (a few samples of this study predate the infection). Cell type and time point are not known. The chain uses TRBV4-1 and TRBJ1-2; the match to TRBD1 covers 10 bases. The sequencing sample was made of PBMCs or a T cell subset sorted from them (not recorded which). CDR3 nucleotide sequence: TGCGCCAGCAGCCAAGCGGGGACAGGGGATGGCTACACCTTC. It codes for CASSQAGTGDGYTF.